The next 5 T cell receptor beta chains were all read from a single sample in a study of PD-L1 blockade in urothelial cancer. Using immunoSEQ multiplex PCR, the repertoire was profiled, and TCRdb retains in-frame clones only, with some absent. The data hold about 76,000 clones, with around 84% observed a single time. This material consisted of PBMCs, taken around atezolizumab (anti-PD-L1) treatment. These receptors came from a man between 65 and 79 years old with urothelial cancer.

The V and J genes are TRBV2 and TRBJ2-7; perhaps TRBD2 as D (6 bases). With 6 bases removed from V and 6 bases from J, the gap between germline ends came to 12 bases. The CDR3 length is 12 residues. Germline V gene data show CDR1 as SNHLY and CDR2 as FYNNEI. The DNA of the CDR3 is TGTGCCAGCAGCGGGGGTCAAGTCGAGCAGTACTTC. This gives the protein CASSGGQVEQYF.

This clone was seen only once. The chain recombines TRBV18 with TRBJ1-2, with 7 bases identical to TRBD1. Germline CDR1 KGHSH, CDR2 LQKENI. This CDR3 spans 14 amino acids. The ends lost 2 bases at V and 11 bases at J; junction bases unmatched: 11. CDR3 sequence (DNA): TGTGCCAGCTCACCAACCGATACAGGGGCCAGTTACACCTTC. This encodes CASSPTDTGASYTF.

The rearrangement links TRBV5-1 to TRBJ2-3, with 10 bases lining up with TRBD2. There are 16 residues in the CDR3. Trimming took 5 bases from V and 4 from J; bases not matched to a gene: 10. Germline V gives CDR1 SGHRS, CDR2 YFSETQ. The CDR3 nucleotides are TGCGCCAGCAGTATCCCTAGCGGGAGTGGGGCAGATACGCAGTATTTT. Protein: CASSIPSGSGADTQYF.

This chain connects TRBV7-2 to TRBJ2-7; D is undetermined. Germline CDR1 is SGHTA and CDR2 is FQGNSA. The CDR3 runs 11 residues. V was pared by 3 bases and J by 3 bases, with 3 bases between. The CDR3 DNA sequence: TGTGCCAGCAGCTTTAACTACGAGCAGTACTTC. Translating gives CASSFNYEQYF.

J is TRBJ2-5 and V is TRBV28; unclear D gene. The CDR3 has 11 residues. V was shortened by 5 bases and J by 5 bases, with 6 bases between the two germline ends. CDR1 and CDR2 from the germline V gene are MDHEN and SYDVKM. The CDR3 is CASSPLETQYF. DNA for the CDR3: TGTGCCAGCAGTCCACTGGAGACCCAGTACTTC.